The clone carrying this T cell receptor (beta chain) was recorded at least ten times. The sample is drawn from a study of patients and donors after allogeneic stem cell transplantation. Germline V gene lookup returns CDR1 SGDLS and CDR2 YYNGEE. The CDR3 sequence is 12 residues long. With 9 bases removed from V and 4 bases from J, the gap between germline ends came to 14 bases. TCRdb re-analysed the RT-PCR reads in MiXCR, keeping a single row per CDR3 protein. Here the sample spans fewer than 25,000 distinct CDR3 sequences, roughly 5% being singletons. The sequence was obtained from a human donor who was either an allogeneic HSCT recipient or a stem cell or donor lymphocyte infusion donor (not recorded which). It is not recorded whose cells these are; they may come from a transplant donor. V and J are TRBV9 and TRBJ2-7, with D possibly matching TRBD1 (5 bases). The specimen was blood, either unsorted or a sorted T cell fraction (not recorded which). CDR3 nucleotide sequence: TGTGCCACAGGGAAAACGTCGTACGAGCAGTACTTC. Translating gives CATGKTSYEQYF.